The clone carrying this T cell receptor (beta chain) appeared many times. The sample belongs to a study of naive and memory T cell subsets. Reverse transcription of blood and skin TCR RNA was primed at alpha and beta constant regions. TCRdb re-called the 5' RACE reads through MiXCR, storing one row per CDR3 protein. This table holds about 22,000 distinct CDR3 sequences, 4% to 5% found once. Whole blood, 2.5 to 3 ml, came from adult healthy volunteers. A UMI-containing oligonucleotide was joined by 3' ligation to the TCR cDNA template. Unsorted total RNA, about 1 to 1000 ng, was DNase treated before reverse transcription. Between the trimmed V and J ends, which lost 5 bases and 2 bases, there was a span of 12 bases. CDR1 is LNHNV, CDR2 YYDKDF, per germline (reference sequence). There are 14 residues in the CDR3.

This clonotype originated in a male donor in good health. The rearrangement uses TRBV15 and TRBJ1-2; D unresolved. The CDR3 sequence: CATSGLGRNYGYTF. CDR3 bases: TGTGCCACCAGCGGGTTGGGAAGAAACTATGGCTACACCTTC.